The rows below give T cell receptor beta chains drawn from one sample of a study of T cells in Graves' hyperthyroidism and ophthalmopathy. TCRdb independently ran MiXCR on the multiplex PCR reads; one entry per CDR3 protein. The table records about 160,000 distinct CDR3 sequences, about 9.4% of them present only once. Sequencing was carried out using blood. The source of these receptors is a young woman with Graves' hyperthyroidism that later progressed to Graves' ophthalmopathy. CDR3s include the opening cysteine and the closing phenylalanine or tryptophan. D genes are given only for firm matches. Clone size is not always given. Where it is, it says once, few, many or a class for expanded clones.

j_gene	v_gene	abundance	d_gene	CDR3nt	CDR3aa
TRBJ2-3	TRBV7-9	many	TRBD2	TGTGCCAGCACCGAAAGCGGGACTCTAGCAGATACGCAGTATTTT	CASTESGTLADTQYF
TRBJ2-2	TRBV4-2	few	NA	TGTGCCAGCAGCCAAGATTTTAACACCGGGGAGCTGTTTTTT	CASSQDFNTGELFF
TRBJ1-1	TRBV3-1	many	NA	TGTGCCAGCAGCCAAGGGTCTTACATTAACACTGAAGCTTTCTTT	CASSQGSYINTEAFF
TRBJ2-2	TRBV6-4	NA	NA	TGTGCCAGCAGTGGGTCGGTCACCGGGGAGCTGTTTTTT	CASSGSVTGELFF
TRBJ2-7	TRBV20-1	few	TRBD1	TGCAGTGCTAGTGGTTCGGGACAGCTAACGTACGAGCAGTACTTC	CSASGSGQLTYEQYF
TRBJ2-1	TRBV5-4	few	TRBD1	TGTGCCAGCAGCGCTGGGACAGGGGCTTACAATGAGCAGTTCTTC	CASSAGTGAYNEQFF
TRBJ1-1	TRBV2	many	TRBD1	TGTGCCAGCAGTGTGGGGACAGTACAAGCTTTCTTT	CASSVGTVQAFF
TRBJ1-1	TRBV20-1	many	NA	TGCAGTGCTAGTACGAGGTGGATGAACACTGAAGCTTTCTTT	CSASTRWMNTEAFF
TRBJ1-6	TRBV20-1	many	NA	TGCAGTGCTAGAGATTTCAAGATATCGGGGTATTCACCCCTCCACTTT	CSARDFKISGYSPLHF
TRBJ2-1	TRBV6-4	few	TRBD2	TGTGCCAGCAGTGAAGGCAGCTCGGCGGGGGACCAGTTCTTC	CASSEGSSAGDQFF
TRBJ1-1	TRBV12-3/TRBV12-4	many	NA	TGTGCCAGCAGTTTAACGGCACGGGGTACTGAAGCTTTCTTT	CASSLTARGTEAFF
TRBJ2-5	TRBV3-1	NA	NA	TGTGCCAGCAGGCGGATAGGAACAGCTGTGGAGACCCAGTACTTC	CASRRIGTAVETQYF
TRBJ1-2	TRBV9	few	NA	TGTGCCAGCAGCGTAGGTCAGGCGCTAGGTGGCTACACCTTC	CASSVGQALGGYTF
TRBJ1-1	TRBV30	NA	NA	TGTGCCTGGAGTGTACTTTCTCTCAACACTGAAGCTTTCTTT	CAWSVLSLNTEAFF
TRBJ1-6	TRBV9	few	NA	TGTGCCAGCAGCCCCTCCGGGGCCTATAATTCACCCCTCCACTTT	CASSPSGAYNSPLHF
TRBJ2-3	TRBV7-9	many	NA	TGTGCCAGCAGCCGGAGGGAAACCACAGATACGCAGTATTTT	CASSRRETTDTQYF
TRBJ1-1	TRBV30	many	NA	TGTGCCTGGAGTGTAACCAGTTCGAACACTGAAGCTTTCTTT	CAWSVTSSNTEAFF
TRBJ2-6	TRBV27	many	NA	TGTGCCAGCAGCCTACAAGACTCTGGGGCCAACGTCCTGACTTTC	CASSLQDSGANVLTF
TRBJ2-7	TRBV4-2	NA	NA	TGTGCCAGCAGCCAAGGCCTCGGAGGGGGCTACGAGCAGTACTTC	CASSQGLGGGYEQYF
TRBJ1-2	TRBV6-1	many	NA	TGTGCCAGCAGTGAACGGCAGGGGTCTGGCTACACCTTC	CASSERQGSGYTF
TRBJ2-3	TRBV12-3/TRBV12-4	many	TRBD2	TGTGCCAGCAGTTCTATTAGGGTCCAGCGGGGGACCGACACAGATACGCAGTATTTT	CASSSIRVQRGTDTDTQYF
TRBJ2-2	TRBV5-6	few	NA	TGTGCCAGCAGCTTAGGGCAGATTCTGGCCGGGGAGCTGTTTTTT	CASSLGQILAGELFF
TRBJ2-7	TRBV20-1	many	NA	TGCAGTGCCCTGAAGGGGGACACCGATTCCTACGAGCAGTACTTC	CSALKGDTDSYEQYF
TRBJ1-5	TRBV6-1	NA	TRBD1	TGTGCCAGCAGGACGACAGGGAGTAGCAATCAGCCCCAGCATTTT	CASRTTGSSNQPQHF
TRBJ1-2	TRBV30	few	NA	TGTGCCCAATTGGGGGGGCGATCTAACTATGGCTACACCTTC	CAQLGGRSNYGYTF
TRBJ1-2	TRBV3-1	many	NA	TGTGCCAGCAGCCAAGCTTGGGAGCCCTATGGCTACACCTTC	CASSQAWEPYGYTF
TRBJ2-7	TRBV19	NA	NA	TGTGCCAGTAGTATCGTGGGGAGCTCCTACGGGCAGTACTTC	CASSIVGSSYGQYF
TRBJ2-3	TRBV6-2/TRBV6-3	few	TRBD1	TGTGCCAGCAGGGCGTGGACAGGGCCCACAGATACGCAGTATTTT	CASRAWTGPTDTQYF
TRBJ2-3	TRBV7-3	many	NA	TGTGCCAGCAGCTTAACAGGTTCTAGCACAGATACGCAGTATTTT	CASSLTGSSTDTQYF
TRBJ1-5	TRBV14	few	NA	TGTGCCAGCAGCCACTTGGGGCAGCCCCAGCATTTT	CASSHLGQPQHF
TRBJ2-7	TRBV7-2	many	NA	TGTGCCAGCAGCCCATTCGGGGGATCCCCCTCCTACGAGCAGTACTTC	CASSPFGGSPSYEQYF
TRBJ1-1	TRBV28	many	TRBD1	TGTGCCAGCAGTTTCGACAGGGGACTTAACACTGAAGCTTTCTTT	CASSFDRGLNTEAFF
TRBJ1-5	TRBV15	NA	TRBD1	TGTGCCACCGGCAACGGACAGGCCCAGCATTTT	CATGNGQAQHF
TRBJ2-1	TRBV7-8	many	NA	TGTGCCAGCAGCTTACGACCCAGAGGTAGTGAGCAGTTCTTC	CASSLRPRGSEQFF
TRBJ2-1	TRBV9	few	NA	TGTGCCAGCAGCGTAGCACCAGCGTTGAGGGAAGATGAGCAGTTCTTC	CASSVAPALREDEQFF
TRBJ2-3	TRBV20-1	many	TRBD2	TGCAGTGCTACGGCGGGGGGGGCCGGTACGCAGTATTTT	CSATAGGAGTQYF
TRBJ1-5	TRBV6-1	NA	NA	TGTGCCAGCAGCGGCGACCCTACTACCGATCAGCCCCAGCATTTT	CASSGDPTTDQPQHF
TRBJ1-1	TRBV11-1	many	NA	TGTGCCAGCAGCTTACGCCCCGCCTTCGGGGGCACTGAAGCTTTCTTT	CASSLRPAFGGTEAFF
TRBJ2-2	TRBV6-1	few	NA	TGTGTCACCAGCATTCAGCACACCGGGGAGCTGCTTTTT	CVTSIQHTGELLF
TRBJ2-3	TRBV24-1	many	NA	TGTGCCACCAGTGACACTCTAGCTTCGAATACGCAGTATTTT	CATSDTLASNTQYF
TRBJ1-2	TRBV2	many	NA	TGTGCCAGCCGGACCTATGGCTACACCTTC	CASRTYGYTF
TRBJ2-3	TRBV14	NA	NA	TGTGCCAGCAGCCCCCTTGGGTGGTTTGGGACAGATACGCAGTATTTT	CASSPLGWFGTDTQYF
TRBJ1-2	TRBV4-2	NA	NA	TGTGCCAGCAGCCACTATATGGACGGTGTCTATGGCTACACCTTC	CASSHYMDGVYGYTF
TRBJ1-1	TRBV9	many	NA	TGTGCCAGCAGCGTAGTCCCCAGGGACACTGAAGCTTTCTTT	CASSVVPRDTEAFF
TRBJ1-1	TRBV5-4	few	NA	TGTGCCAGCAGCTTGGCGGCTGGGACGGTGAACACTGAAGCTTTCTTT	CASSLAAGTVNTEAFF
TRBJ2-1	TRBV7-2	many	NA	TGTGCCAGCACCTCCTTCGGTGGTGAGCAGTTCTTC	CASTSFGGEQFF
TRBJ1-2	TRBV5-6	many	NA	TGTGCCAGCAGCGTTGGCGGGGACTATGGCTACACCTTC	CASSVGGDYGYTF
TRBJ2-1	TRBV20-1	many	NA	TGCAGTGTGCCAAGGACCCGCTACAATGAGCAGTTCTTC	CSVPRTRYNEQFF
TRBJ2-1	TRBV2	NA	TRBD1	TGTGCCACCCCAGGGACAGGGGGCCACAATGAGCAGTTCTTC	CATPGTGGHNEQFF
TRBJ2-3	TRBV2	many	NA	TGTGCCAGCATAGGGTTCATTACCGGTGGCACGCAGTATTTT	CASIGFITGGTQYF
TRBJ2-2	TRBV5-4	NA	TRBD1	TGTGCCAGCAGCTTGTCACGGGGGACAGGGGCTAACGGGGAGCTGTTTTTT	CASSLSRGTGANGELFF
TRBJ2-3	TRBV2	many	NA	TGTGCCAGCTCGCGGAGAACTAGCACAGATACGCAGTATTTT	CASSRRTSTDTQYF